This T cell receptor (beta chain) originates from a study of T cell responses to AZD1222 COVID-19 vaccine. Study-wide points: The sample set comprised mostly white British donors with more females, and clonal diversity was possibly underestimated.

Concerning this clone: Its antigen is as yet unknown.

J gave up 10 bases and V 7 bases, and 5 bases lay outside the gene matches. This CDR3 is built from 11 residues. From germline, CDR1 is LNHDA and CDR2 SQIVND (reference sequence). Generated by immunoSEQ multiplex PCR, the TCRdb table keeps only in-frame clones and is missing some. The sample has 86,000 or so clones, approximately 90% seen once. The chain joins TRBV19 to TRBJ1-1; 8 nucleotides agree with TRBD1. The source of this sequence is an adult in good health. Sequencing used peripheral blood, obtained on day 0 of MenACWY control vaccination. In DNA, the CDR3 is TGTGCCAGTAAGACAGGGGAAGGAGCTTTCTTT. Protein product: CASKTGEGAFF.